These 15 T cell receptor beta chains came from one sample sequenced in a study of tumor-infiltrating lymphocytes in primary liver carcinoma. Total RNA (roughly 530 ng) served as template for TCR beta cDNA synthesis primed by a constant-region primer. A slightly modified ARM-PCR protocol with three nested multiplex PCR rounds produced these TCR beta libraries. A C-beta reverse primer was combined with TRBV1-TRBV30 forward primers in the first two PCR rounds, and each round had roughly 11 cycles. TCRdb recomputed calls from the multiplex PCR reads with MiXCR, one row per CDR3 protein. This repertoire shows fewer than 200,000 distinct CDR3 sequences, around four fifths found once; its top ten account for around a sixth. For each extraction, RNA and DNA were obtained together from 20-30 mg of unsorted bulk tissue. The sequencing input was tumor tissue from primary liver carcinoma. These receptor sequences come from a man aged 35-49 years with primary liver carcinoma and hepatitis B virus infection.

As DNA, the CDR3 is TGTGCCAGCAGTAAGGACCCGCCGATCCGGGTCTACGAGCAGTACTTC. Its translation is CASSKDPPIRVYEQYF. The rearrangement joins TRBV6-7 to TRBJ2-7; D is unresolved. TRBV6-7 is an open reading frame, and its role is uncertain. V was pared by 5 bases and J by 3 bases, with 20 bases between. CDR3 size: 16 residues.

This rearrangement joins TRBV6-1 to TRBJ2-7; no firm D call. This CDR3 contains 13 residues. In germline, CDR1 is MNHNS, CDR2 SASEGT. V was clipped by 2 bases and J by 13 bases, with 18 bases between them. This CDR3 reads CASSETCDLGQYF. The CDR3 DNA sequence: TGTGCCAGCAGTGAAACTTGCGACCTCGGGCAATACTTC.

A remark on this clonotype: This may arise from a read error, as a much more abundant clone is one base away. Written as DNA, the CDR3 is TGCGCCAGCAGCCGACTAGCGGGAATAGATACGCAGTATTTT. Protein product: CASSRLAGIDTQYF. The chain links TRBV5-1 to TRBJ2-3, with TRBD2 matching 11 bases. The junction had 3 bases not matched to a gene; V was cut back by 4 bases and J by 5 bases. CDR3 length equals 14 residues. Germline CDR1 reads SGHRS; CDR2 reads YFSETQ. Full variable domain (rest looked up from reference TRBV5-1 and TRBJ2-3): KAGVTQTPRYLIKTRGQQVTLSCSPISGHRSVSWYQQTPGQGLQFLFEYFSETQRNKGNFPGRFSGRQFSNSRSEMNVSTLELGDSALYLCASSRLAGIDTQYFGPGTRLTVL.

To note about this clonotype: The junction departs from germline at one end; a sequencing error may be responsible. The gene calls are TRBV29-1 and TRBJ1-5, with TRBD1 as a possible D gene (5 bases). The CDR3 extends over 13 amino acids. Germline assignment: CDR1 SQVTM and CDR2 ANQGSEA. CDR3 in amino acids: CSFVGQINQPQHF. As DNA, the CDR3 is TGCAGCTTTGTCGGACAAATCAATCAGCCTCAGCATTTT. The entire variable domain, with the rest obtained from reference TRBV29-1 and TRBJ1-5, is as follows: SAVISQKPSRDICQRGTSLTIQCQVDSQVTMMFWYRQQPGQSLTLIATANQGSEATYESGFVIDKFPISRPNLTFSTLTVSNMSPEDSSIYLCSFVGQINQPQHFGDGTRLSIL.

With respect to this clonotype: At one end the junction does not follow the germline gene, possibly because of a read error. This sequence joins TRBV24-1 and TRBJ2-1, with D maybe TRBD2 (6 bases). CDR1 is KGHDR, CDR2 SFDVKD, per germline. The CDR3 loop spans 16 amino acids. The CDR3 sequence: CATSDATSSQKNEQFF. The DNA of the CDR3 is TGTGCGACCAGTGATGCCACTAGCAGCCAGAAGAATGAGCAGTTCTTC.

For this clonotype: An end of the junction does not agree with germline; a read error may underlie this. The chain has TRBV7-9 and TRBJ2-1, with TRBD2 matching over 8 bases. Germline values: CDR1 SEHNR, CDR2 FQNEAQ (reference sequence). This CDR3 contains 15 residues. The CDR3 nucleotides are TGTGCCAGCAGATTAGCGTTCGGGGGGGGCAATGAGCAGTTCTTC. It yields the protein CASRLAFGGGNEQFF.

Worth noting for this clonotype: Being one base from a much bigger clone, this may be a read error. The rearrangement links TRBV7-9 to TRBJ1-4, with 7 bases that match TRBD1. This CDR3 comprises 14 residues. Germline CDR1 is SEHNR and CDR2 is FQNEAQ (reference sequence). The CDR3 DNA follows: TGTGCCAGCAGCTCCGGGACAGCGGGTGAAAAACTGTTATTT. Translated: CASSSGTAGEKLLF.

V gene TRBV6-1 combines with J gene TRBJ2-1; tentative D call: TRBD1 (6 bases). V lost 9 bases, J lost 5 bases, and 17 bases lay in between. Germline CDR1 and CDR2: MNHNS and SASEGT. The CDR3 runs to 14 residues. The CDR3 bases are TGTGCCAGTATCCTGGGGGACACTAACAATGAGCAGTTCTTC. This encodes CASILGDTNNEQFF.

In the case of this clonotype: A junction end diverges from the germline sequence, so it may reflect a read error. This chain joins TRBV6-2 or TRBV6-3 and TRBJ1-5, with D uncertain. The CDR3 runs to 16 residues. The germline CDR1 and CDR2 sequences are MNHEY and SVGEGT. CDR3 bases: TGTGCCAGCAGTCCCCACATGAGTCTGTGGGATCAGCCTCAGCATTTT. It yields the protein CASSPHMSLWDQPQHF.

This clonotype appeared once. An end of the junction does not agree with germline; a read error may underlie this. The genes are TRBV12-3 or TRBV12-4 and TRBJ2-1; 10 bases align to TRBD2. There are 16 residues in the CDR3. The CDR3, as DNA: TGTGTCAGCAGTGTATATGTGCTAGCGGGGGACAATGAGCAGATCTTC. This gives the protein CVSSVYVLAGDNEQIF.

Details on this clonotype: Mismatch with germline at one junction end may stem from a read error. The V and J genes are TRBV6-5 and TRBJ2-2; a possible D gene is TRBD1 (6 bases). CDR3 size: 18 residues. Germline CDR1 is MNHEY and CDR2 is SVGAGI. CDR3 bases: TGTGCCAGCAGTCCGAGACAGGCCGGTATTAGGAACACCGGGGAACTGTTTTTT. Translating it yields CASSPRQAGIRNTGELFF.

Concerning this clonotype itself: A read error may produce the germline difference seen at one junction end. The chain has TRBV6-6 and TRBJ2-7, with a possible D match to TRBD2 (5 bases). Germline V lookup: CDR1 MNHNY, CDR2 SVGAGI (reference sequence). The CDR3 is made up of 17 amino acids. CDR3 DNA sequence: TGTGTCAGCAGTCCAGCGCCAGGACCGGGATACTCCTACGAGCAGTACTTC. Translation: CVSSPAPGPGYSYEQYF.

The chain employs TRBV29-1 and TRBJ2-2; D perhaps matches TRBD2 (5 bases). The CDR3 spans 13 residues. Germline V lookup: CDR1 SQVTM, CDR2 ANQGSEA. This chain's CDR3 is CRLDSGNTGELFF. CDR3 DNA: TGCCGCCTGGACTCGGGGAACACCGGGGAGCTGTTTTTT.

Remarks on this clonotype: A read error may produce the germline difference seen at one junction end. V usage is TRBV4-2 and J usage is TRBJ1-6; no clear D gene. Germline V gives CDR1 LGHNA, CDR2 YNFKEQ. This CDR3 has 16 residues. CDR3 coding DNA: TGTGCCAGCAGCCAGGAGTGGTCAGGAGGAGATTCACCCCCCCACTTT. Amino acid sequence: CASSQEWSGGDSPPHF.

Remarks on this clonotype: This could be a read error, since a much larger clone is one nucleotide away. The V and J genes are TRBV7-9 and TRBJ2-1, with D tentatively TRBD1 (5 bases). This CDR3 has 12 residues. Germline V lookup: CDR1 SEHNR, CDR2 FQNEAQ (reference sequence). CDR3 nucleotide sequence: TGTGCCGGCAGCTTACAGGAGTATGAGCAGTTCTTC. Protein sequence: CAGSLQEYEQFF.